This TCR beta chain was identified in a study of T cells after yellow fever vaccination. Conversion of TCR transcripts into cDNA relied on 5'RACE template switching, which added a universal primer site and UMIs. TCRdb recomputed calls from the 5' RACE reads with MiXCR, one row per CDR3 protein. The sample holds hundreds of thousands of distinct CDR3 sequences, around an eighth seen once. This clonotype was detected many times. Its antigen is as yet unknown. Trimming removed 4 bases from V and 4 bases from J, with 7 bases in between. This CDR3 contains 12 residues. General study results and limits: Peaking on day 5 versus 15, the secondary response was faster but weaker. Post-booster reappearance was seen for most primary-vaccination clones (about 96% CD4, around 91% CD8). Clonotype sharing between CD4 and CD8 compartments was small.

This sequence joins TRBV12-3 or TRBV12-4 and TRBJ2-5; unclear D gene. The specimen was PBMCs, collected on the day of the yellow fever booster vaccination. The TCR was taken from a man aged 25-40 years who received the YFV17D yellow fever vaccine. The CDR3 reads CASSWTRETQYF. The DNA of the CDR3 is TGTGCCAGCAGTTGGACGCGAGAGACCCAGTACTTC.